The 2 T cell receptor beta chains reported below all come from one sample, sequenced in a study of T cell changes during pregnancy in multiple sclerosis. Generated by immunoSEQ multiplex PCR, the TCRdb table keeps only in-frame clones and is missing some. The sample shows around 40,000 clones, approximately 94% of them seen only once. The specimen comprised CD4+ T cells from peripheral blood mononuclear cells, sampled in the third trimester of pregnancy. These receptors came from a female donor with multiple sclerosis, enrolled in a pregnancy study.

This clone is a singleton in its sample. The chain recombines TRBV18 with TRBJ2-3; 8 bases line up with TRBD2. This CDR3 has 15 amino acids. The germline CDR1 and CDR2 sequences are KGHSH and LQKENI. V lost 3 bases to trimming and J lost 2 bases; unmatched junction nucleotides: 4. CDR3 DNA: TGTGCCAGCTCACCGGGCGGGGGGTCCACAGATACGCAGTATTTT. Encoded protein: CASSPGGGSTDTQYF.

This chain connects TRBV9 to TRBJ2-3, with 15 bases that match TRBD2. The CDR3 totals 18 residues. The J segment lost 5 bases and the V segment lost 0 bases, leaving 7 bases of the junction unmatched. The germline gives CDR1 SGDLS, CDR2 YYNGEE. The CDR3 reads CASSVGGRTSGGGDTQYF. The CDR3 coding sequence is TGTGCCAGCAGCGTAGGAGGACGGACTAGCGGGGGGGGAGATACGCAGTATTTT.